The clone carrying this TCR beta chain was observed at least ten times. CDR1 is SEHNR, CDR2 FQNEAQ, per germline (reference sequence). The CDR3 spans 15 residues. Between the trimmed V and J ends, which lost 3 bases and 0 bases, there was a span of 8 bases. Researchers made TCR cDNA using 5'RACE template switching, and this step added a universal primer site and UMIs. TCRdb re-called the 5' RACE reads with MiXCR, one entry per CDR3 protein. This table holds 150,000 to 200,000 distinct CDR3 sequences, approximately 6.8% found once. This sample stems from a study of T cells after yellow fever vaccination. Study in general: Each low-cell-number fraction was prepared by means of SMART-Seq v4 Ultra Low Input.

The rearrangement joins TRBV7-9 to TRBJ2-2; the D is unclear. This clonotype originated in a man younger than 35 who received the YFV17D yellow fever vaccine. This specimen was CD4+ T cells sorted from PBMCs, taken more than 4 days after the first yellow fever vaccination. The CDR3 DNA sequence: TGTGCCAGCAGCTTGAGTACTTCGAACACCGGGGAGCTGTTTTTT. It encodes CASSLSTSNTGELFF.